The sequence of this TCR beta chain was determined in a study of CD8 T cells in Susac syndrome. cDNA came from around 0.5 to 1 ug RNA primed by random hexamers. TCRdb passed the immunoSEQ multiplex PCR reads through MiXCR, listing each CDR3 protein once. In the table there are about 180,000 distinct CDR3 sequences, 85% to 95% of which are singletons. V was shortened by 6 bases and J by 4 bases, with 21 bases between the two germline ends. The germline CDR1 and CDR2 sequences are MNHEY and SVGEGT. The CDR3 is made up of 16 amino acids. The sample consisted of CD4+ T cells from PBMCs. The chain uses TRBV6-2 or TRBV6-3 and TRBJ2-5, with no clear D. The sequence was obtained from a human donor with Susac syndrome. DNA of the CDR3: TGTGCCAGCAGACCACGGGCAGGCCTCCCTCGAGAGACCCAGTACTTC. Translating gives CASRPRAGLPRETQYF.